This T cell receptor (beta chain) was recovered during a study of blood T cell repertoires in COVID-19. Study background: The origin of the acute and convalescent COVID-19 samples was the United States, Italy and Spain. From T cells, B-cell-depleted T cells, or PBMCs came the material, which was cDNA or gDNA.

Adults between roughly 18 and 89 years of age took part from approximately 24 US areas. Cohort placement rested on clinical history that participants reported themselves. Libraries were prepared by immunoSEQ multiplex PCR; TCRdb keeps only in-frame clonotypes and omits some of them. The sample holds 150,000 to 200,000 clones; about 80% are singletons and the top ten take around 15%. Trimming shortened V by 5 bases and J by 0 bases, and 4 bases separated the two germline ends. CDR1 is MNHEY and CDR2 is SVGAGI in the germline V gene. There are 12 residues in the CDR3. The V call is TRBV6-5, the J call TRBJ1-2; D gene unclear. Material: PBMCs or T cells enriched from blood (not recorded which). This TCR was recovered from a man aged 55 to 70 who had been exposed to COVID-19. CDR3 in amino acids: CASSPTNYGYTF. The CDR3 DNA reads as TGTGCCAGCAGTCCAACTAACTATGGCTACACCTTC.